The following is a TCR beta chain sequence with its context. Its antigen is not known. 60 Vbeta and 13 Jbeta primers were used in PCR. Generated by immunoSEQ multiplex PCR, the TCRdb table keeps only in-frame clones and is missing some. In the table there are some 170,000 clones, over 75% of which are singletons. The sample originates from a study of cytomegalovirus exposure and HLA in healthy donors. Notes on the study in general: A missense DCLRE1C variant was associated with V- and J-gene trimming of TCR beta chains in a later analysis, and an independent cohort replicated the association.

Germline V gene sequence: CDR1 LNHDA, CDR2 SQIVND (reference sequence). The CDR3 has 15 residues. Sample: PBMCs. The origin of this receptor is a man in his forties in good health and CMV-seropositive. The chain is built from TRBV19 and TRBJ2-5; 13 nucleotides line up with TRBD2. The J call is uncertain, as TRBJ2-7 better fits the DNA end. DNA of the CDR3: TGTGCCAGTAGTAGACTAGCGGGAGGATCCTACGAGCAGTACTTC. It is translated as CASSRLAGGSYEQYF.